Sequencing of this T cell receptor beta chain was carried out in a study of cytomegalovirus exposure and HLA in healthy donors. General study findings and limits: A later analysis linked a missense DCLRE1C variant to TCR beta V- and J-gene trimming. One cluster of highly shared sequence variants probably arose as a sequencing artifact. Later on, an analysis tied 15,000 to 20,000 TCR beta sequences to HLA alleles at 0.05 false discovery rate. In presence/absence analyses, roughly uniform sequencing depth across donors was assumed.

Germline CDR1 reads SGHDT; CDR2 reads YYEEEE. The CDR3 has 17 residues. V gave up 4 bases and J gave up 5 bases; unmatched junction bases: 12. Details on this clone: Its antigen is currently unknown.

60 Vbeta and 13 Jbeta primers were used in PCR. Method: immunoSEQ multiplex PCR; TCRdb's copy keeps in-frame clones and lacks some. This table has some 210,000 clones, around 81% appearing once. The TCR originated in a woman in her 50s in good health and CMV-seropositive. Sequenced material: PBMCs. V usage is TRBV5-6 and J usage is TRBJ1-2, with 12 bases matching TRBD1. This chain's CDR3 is CASSPGTGGFLWYGYTF. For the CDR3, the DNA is TGTGCCAGCAGCCCCGGGACAGGGGGCTTTCTTTGGTATGGCTACACCTTC.